This T cell receptor (beta chain) was documented in a study of spatial heterogeneity in lung cancer (dated by TCRdb to about 2019). Concerning the study at large: Beta-chain transcripts were consistently detected in greater numbers than alpha-chain transcripts, which likely reflects a higher abundance of beta-chain transcripts. In non-small cell lung cancer, the study quantitatively compared TCR alpha and beta repertoires across several tumor regions, matched nontumor lung, and blood. At surgery, some 200 tumor regions, fewer than 85 matched nontumor lung samples and 45 to 60 PBMC samples were TCR-sequenced for both alpha and beta chains. TCR transcript counts in tumor regions correlated strongly with a T cell transcriptional module score from matched bulk RNA-seq. The study linked features of the TCR repertoire to counts of nonsynonymous mutations, which were determined by whole-exome sequencing of tumor tissue. In the raw uncorrected reads, each unique combination of TCR and UMI appeared more than ten times on average.

Many counts were recorded for this clonotype. It lacks a known antigen. Per-nucleotide qualities are absent, and no much larger clonotype sits a single base away. The investigation overall reported the following: Estimated TCR-seq coverage of tumor T cells was only around 6.7% for alpha chains and about 13% for beta chains. Counts of ubiquitous and regional expanded TCRs were found to correlate with counts of ubiquitous and regional nonsynonymous mutations, respectively. The number of expanded intratumoral alpha and beta TCRs correlated with the tumor nonsynonymous mutation count. Confirming at a functional level the hypothesis that regional TCRs recognize regional mutations was considered to require additional single-cell paired TCR alpha and beta sequencing.

The germline V and J ends show losses of 3 bases and 0 bases respectively, and no gene match explains 3 bases of the junction. The CDR3, from cysteine to phenylalanine, totals 16 residues. Only the CDR3 DNA stays, 48 bases, in frame from base 1. In the germline V gene, CDR1 corresponds to SGHRS and CDR2 to YFSETQ. The receptor library was made with 5' RACE. The sequencing machine was a NextSeq 500. To allow correction of PCR and sequencing errors, the TCR library protocol tagged every TCR cDNA molecule with a unique molecular identifier. On the authors' methods: TCR identification, UMI-based error correction and CDR3 extraction were performed with Decombinator tools. Expanded TCRs were defined as those above a frequency of 2 per 1,000, corresponding to the top 1% of the tumor frequency distribution. Expanded tumor TCRs were classed as regional if statistically deemed absent (corrected P<0.05) from at least one tumor region, otherwise ubiquitous. Rényi diversity was computed with the R vegan package after subsampling each repertoire 100 times to 5,000 TCRs. CDR3 similarity networks were built from amino acid triplet string-kernel similarity, with CDR3s being connected when pairwise similarity was above 0.82. TCRdb handled the public reads itself, with Q25 trimming in fastp and clone calling in MiXCR, and kept productive beta chains. Rows with a matching CDR3 protein are joined into one entry that keeps the most common DNA and genes. These V and J calls are TCRdb output, not the study's own analysis. The sample records around 13,000 distinct CDR3 sequences, roughly 5.6% of which are singletons. Of the sample, 25% is held by the ten largest clones.

Read against the paper, the sample's time point label means: sample taken at primary tumor resection. Samples were obtained from 70 to 85 patients with early-stage, untreated non-small cell lung cancer from the lung TRACERx cohort. Without any cell sorting, TCR sequencing was performed on whole RNA extracted either from tumor and nontumor lung tissue or from cryopreserved PBMC samples. A patient was chosen for TCR sequencing only when enough RNA was available from at least two tumor regions. Before being selected, tumor and adjacent nontumor lung specimens were reviewed by a lung pathologist. The chain is encoded by TRBV5-1 joined to TRBJ2-3; 11 junctional bases match TRBD2. This sample comprised lung tumor tissue, obtained at surgery. The sequence was collected from a male donor with early-stage non-small cell lung cancer. The CDR3 loop reads CASSWGLADSTDTQYF. The nucleotides are TGCGCCAGCAGCTGGGGACTAGCGGATAGCACAGATACGCAGTATTTT.